The subject of this entry is one TCR beta chain. Its antigen remains unknown. These data originate in a study of T cells after yellow fever vaccination. Findings of the study overall: Most clones from primary vaccination were detected again post-booster (roughly 96% CD4, 70% to 90% CD8). Researchers cautioned that FACS-sorted repertoires could harbor abundant clonotypes contaminating from the bulk population.

Synthesis of TCR cDNA relied on 5'RACE template switching, which attached a universal primer site and UMIs. TCRdb re-analysed the 5' RACE reads in MiXCR, keeping a single row per CDR3 protein. The data hold about 320,000 distinct CDR3 sequences, with 6.8% observed a single time. Per the germline V gene, CDR1 is MDHEN and CDR2 is SYDVKM. The CDR3 is 16 amino acids. V was clipped by 4 bases and J by 5 bases, with 21 bases between them. Here the sequenced sample was PBMCs, taken roughly seven weeks after the first yellow fever vaccination. This receptor was identified in a man between 18 and 29 years old who received the YFV17D yellow fever vaccine. V and J are TRBV28 and TRBJ2-7, with D perhaps matching TRBD1 (6 bases). The CDR3 coding sequence is TGTGCCAGCAGTTCCGGACAGTCACCTGGAAGCAACGAGCAGTACGTC. It specifies CASSSGQSPGSNEQYV.